One and the same sample provided the 6 T cell receptor beta chains below, sequenced in a study of blood T cells in healthy people across ages. Together with a sample-barcoded 5' primer, a J-beta primer mix was included in a second PCR lasting about 7 to 11 cycles. TCRdb called the 5' RACE reads again in MiXCR, with one record for every CDR3 protein. The sample records around 900,000 distinct CDR3 sequences, under 35% being singletons. Sequencing was performed on blood. Every receptor here comes from a woman older than 75 in good health.

Comment on this clonotype: Given the absence of the conserved phenylalanine or tryptophan at the CDR3 end, a read error is likely. The chain couples TRBV28 to TRBJ2-7; D perhaps matches TRBD1 (5 bases). The germline V gene encodes CDR1 MDHEN and CDR2 SYDVKM. Deletions cut 7 bases from V and 0 bases from J, with 10 bases between. This CDR3 contains 13 residues. The CDR3, as DNA: TGTGCCAGCACTTCAGGGTCCTCCTACGAGCAGTACCTC. Residues: CASTSGSSYEQYL.

This clonotype was seen repeatedly, ten times or more. The chain employs TRBV12-3 or TRBV12-4 and TRBJ1-5; 9 bases fit TRBD1. V lost 6 bases to trimming and J lost 7 bases; unmatched junction nucleotides: 4. CDR3 length: 13 residues. The DNA for the CDR3 is TGTGCCAGCAGAGGACAGGGGCTACAGCCCCAGCATTTT. Protein product: CASRGQGLQPQHF.

This clonotype was recorded many times. The chain has TRBV5-5 and TRBJ2-5; D is possibly TRBD1 or TRBD2 (5 bases each). The CDR3 loop spans 15 amino acids. Germline CDR1 SGHKS, CDR2 YYEKEE (reference sequence). V was trimmed by 3 bases and J by 8 bases, leaving 20 bases between them. CDR3 sequence (DNA): TGTGCCAGCAGCTCCCCGGGACCCCTAAAGCAAACCCAGTACTTC. This encodes CASSSPGPLKQTQYF.

The rearrangement uses TRBV28 and TRBJ2-7; 9 bases are a match to TRBD1. CDR3 length: 14 amino acids. The junction had 9 bases not matched to a gene; V was cut back by 6 bases and J by 6 bases. CDR1 and CDR2 (germline): MDHEN, SYDVKM. The CDR3 DNA is TGTGCCAGCAGGTCGGGACAGGGTCTGGGCGAGCAGTACTTC. It codes for CASRSGQGLGEQYF.

This clonotype has at least ten counts. The chain couples TRBV4-1 to TRBJ2-3, with TRBD1 identical over 10 bases. This CDR3 comprises 15 residues. J was trimmed by 2 bases and V by 5 bases; bases with no gene match: 4. CDR1 is MGHRA and CDR2 is YSYEKL in the germline V gene. CDR3 region: CASSSDRGLTDTQYF. CDR3 DNA: TGCGCCAGCAGCTCAGACAGGGGGCTCACAGATACGCAGTATTTT.

This clonotype has at least ten counts. This rearrangement joins TRBV6-2 or TRBV6-3 to TRBJ2-6; the match to TRBD1 covers 10 bases. Germline CDR1 reads MNHEY; CDR2 reads SVGEGT. The CDR3 is 18 amino acids. V shed 5 bases and J 2 bases; nucleotides not matched to a gene: 9. In DNA form, the CDR3 reads TGTGCCAGCAGTACCACCGGGACAGGGGTAACTGGGGCCAACGTCCTGACTTTC. Its translation: CASSTTGTGVTGANVLTF.